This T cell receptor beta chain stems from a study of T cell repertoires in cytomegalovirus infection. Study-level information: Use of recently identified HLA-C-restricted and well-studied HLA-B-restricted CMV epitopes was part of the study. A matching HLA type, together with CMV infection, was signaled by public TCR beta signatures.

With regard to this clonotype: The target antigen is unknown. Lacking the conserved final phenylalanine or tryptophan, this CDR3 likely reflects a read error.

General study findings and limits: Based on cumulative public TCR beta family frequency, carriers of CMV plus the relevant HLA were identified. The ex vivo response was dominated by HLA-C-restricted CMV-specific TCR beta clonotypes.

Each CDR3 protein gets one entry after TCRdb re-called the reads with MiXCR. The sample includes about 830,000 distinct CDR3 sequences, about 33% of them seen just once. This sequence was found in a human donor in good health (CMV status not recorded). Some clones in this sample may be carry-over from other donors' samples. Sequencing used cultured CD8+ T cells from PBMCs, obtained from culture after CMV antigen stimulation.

The CDR3 sequence: CASSLGLQGGQPQHS. DNA for the CDR3: TGTGCCAGCAGCTTAGGGCTGCAGGGAGGACAGCCCCAGCATTCT. The rearrangement uses TRBV7-8 and TRBJ1-5; maybe TRBD1 (5 bases). The CDR3 has 15 amino acids. The V end lost 1 base, the J end lost 7 bases, and 14 bases lay between the germline ends. Germline values: CDR1 SGHVS, CDR2 FQNEAQ.